Each of the 20 T cell receptor beta chains below was sequenced from the same sample in a study of Ad26.COV2.S vaccination and SARS-CoV-2 variants. Sequencing was performed with immunoSEQ multiplex PCR; in TCRdb, only in-frame clones are kept and a portion is missing. The sample records 300,000 to 400,000 clones, 75% to 90% being singletons. The treatment was: roughly 19 received Ad26.COV2.S at low or high dose, single or two shots; five or six received placebo; per-sample allocation not given. Collection of the samples took place on day 63 after the first injection of vaccine or placebo. The sequenced sample was peripheral blood, obtained in a trial of Ad26.COV2.S vaccine versus placebo. The receptors originated from a person aged 18-65 years who received the Ad26.COV2.S COVID-19 vaccine or a placebo.

The chain uses TRBV7-2 and TRBJ1-6; TRBD1 aligns across 7 bases. The germline V gene encodes CDR1 SGHTA and CDR2 FQGNSA. The CDR3 extends over 15 amino acids. V lost 4 bases, J lost 7 bases, and 7 bases stayed unmatched. CDR3 loop: CASSWRQGENSPLHF. For the CDR3, the DNA is TGTGCCAGCAGCTGGCGACAGGGCGAAAATTCACCCCTCCACTTT.

The chain is built from TRBV6-2 or TRBV6-3 and TRBJ2-5; D ambiguous. This CDR3 has 12 residues. V lost 2 bases and J lost 4, with 5 bases in between. CDR1 is MNHEY and CDR2 is SVGEGT in the germline V gene. CDR3 protein: CASSYPRETQYF. The CDR3 region has the DNA TGTGCCAGCAGTTACCCGAGAGAGACCCAGTACTTC.

The rearrangement joins TRBV29-1 to TRBJ1-1; D not certain. CDR1 is SQVTM and CDR2 is ANQGSEA in the germline V gene. This CDR3 contains 12 residues. The ends were cut back, 7 bases at V and 4 bases at J, with 13 bases in the middle. The CDR3 loop is CSARAGVTEAFF. CDR3 bases: TGCAGCGCCCGGGCCGGTGTCACTGAAGCTTTCTTT.

The V gene is TRBV7-2, the J gene TRBJ2-1; D might be TRBD2 (5 bases). The germline V gene has CDR1 SGHTA and CDR2 FQGNSA. The length of the CDR3 is 15 residues. V was clipped by 5 bases and J by 5 bases, with 16 bases between them. CDR3 coding DNA: TGTGCCAGCAGCCCACCCCTACTAGAAGACAATGAGCAGTTCTTC. This encodes CASSPPLLEDNEQFF. Full variable domain (outside the CDR3, taken from reference TRBV7-2 and TRBJ2-1): GAGVSQSPSNKVTEKGKDVELRCDPISGHTALYWYRQSLGQGLEFLIYFQGNSAPDKSGLPSDRFSAERTGGSVSTLTIQRTQQEDSAVYLCASSPPLLEDNEQFFGPGTRLTVL.

This sequence joins TRBV3-1 (or the pseudogene TRBV3-2) and TRBJ2-4; 8 bases map to TRBD1. The germline V gene has CDR1 LGHDT and CDR2 YNNKEL (reference sequence). The V gene end was trimmed by 4 bases and the J gene end by 4 bases; junction bases not matched to a gene: 3. This CDR3 contains 14 residues. The CDR3 bases are TGTGCCAGCAGCCTTGGGACAGGTAAAAACATTCAGTACTTC. This translates into CASSLGTGKNIQYF.

The CDR3 DNA is TGTGCCAGCAGTCAAAGCGGGACAGGCAACAATCAGCCCCAGCATTTT. It translates to CASSQSGTGNNQPQHF. The chain couples TRBV28 to TRBJ1-5; 8 bases line up with TRBD1. V was pared by 5 bases and J by 3 bases, with 9 bases of the junction left unmatched. CDR1 is MDHEN and CDR2 is SYDVKM in the germline V gene. The CDR3 runs 16 residues.

This chain joins TRBV28 and TRBJ1-4; no clear D. Germline V gives CDR1 MDHEN, CDR2 SYDVKM. This CDR3 spans 16 amino acids. V was clipped by 2 bases and J by 8 bases, with 18 bases between them. CDR3 region: CASSLMVGPKGEKLFF. The CDR3 DNA reads TGTGCCAGCAGTTTAATGGTCGGCCCTAAAGGCGAAAAACTGTTTTTT.

The chain has TRBV5-6 and TRBJ1-5; D is perhaps TRBD1 (5 bases). V gave up 2 bases and J gave up 5 bases, with 11 bases separating them. The CDR3 runs 14 residues. CDR1 and CDR2 from the germline V gene are SGHDT and YYEEEE. In DNA form, the CDR3 reads TGTGCCAGCAGCTTCAATTCGGGGGATCAGCCCCAGCATTTT. It translates to CASSFNSGDQPQHF.

Comments on this clone: Other nucleotide sequences from this sample produce the same CDR3. J is TRBJ1-5 and V is TRBV9; D gene unclear. Looked up from germline, CDR1 is SGDLS and CDR2 is YYNGEE. CDR3 length: 13 amino acids. The V gene lost 0 bases and the J gene lost 4 bases, with 5 bases spanning the gap. The CDR3 loop reads CASSVAPNQPQHF. In nucleotides, the CDR3 is TGTGCCAGCAGCGTAGCACCGAATCAGCCCCAGCATTTT. The variable domain in full, with the rest retrieved from reference TRBV9 and TRBJ1-5, is DSGVTQTPKHLITATGQRVTLRCSPRSGDLSVYWYQQSLDQGLQFLIQYYNGEERAKGNILERFSAQQFPDLHSELNLSSLELGDSALYFCASSVAPNQPQHFGDGTRLSIL.

This chain uses TRBV7-2 with TRBJ2-7; D uncertain. This CDR3 is 17 amino acids long. Looked up from germline, CDR1 is SGHTA and CDR2 is FQGNSA. V lost 0 bases and J 0 bases, leaving 15 bases between the germline ends. CDR3 in amino acids: CASSLARVGPTSYEQYF. The CDR3 region has the DNA TGTGCCAGCAGCTTAGCGAGAGTCGGGCCTACCTCCTACGAGCAGTACTTC.

The rearrangement joins TRBV28 to TRBJ2-7, with 8 bases lining up with TRBD2. With V trimmed by 2 bases and J by 6 bases, 12 bases remained unmatched. CDR3 size: 16 residues. The germline V gene encodes CDR1 MDHEN and CDR2 SYDVKM. CDR3 sequence: CASSLNPPAGVGEQYF. The CDR3, as DNA: TGTGCCAGCAGTTTAAACCCGCCAGCGGGAGTGGGCGAGCAGTACTTC.

The chain joins TRBV6-5 to TRBJ2-5, with 9 bases that match TRBD2. The CDR3 is made up of 16 amino acids. J was trimmed by 1 base and V by 0 bases; bases with no gene match: 3. The germline gives CDR1 MNHEY, CDR2 SVGAGI. Here the CDR3 reads CASSYSQRGVQETQYF. For the CDR3, the DNA is TGTGCCAGCAGTTACTCCCAGCGGGGGGTCCAAGAGACCCAGTACTTC.

The chain carries TRBV4-3 and TRBJ2-7; no reliable D call. The germline gives CDR1 LGHNA, CDR2 YSLEER. The CDR3 has 15 residues. Trimming took off 3 bases at V and 2 bases at J, with 14 bases between the two ends. The CDR3 coding sequence is TGCGCCAGCAGCCAGGCCTTCAGAGCCCCCTACGAGCAGTACTTC. This gives the protein CASSQAFRAPYEQYF.

The chain couples TRBV4-3 to TRBJ2-7; no clear D. V lost 1 base to trimming and J lost 4 bases, with 5 bases between them. The CDR3 contains 12 residues. Germline CDR1 is LGHNA and CDR2 is YSLEER. The CDR3 nucleotides read TGCGCCAGCAGCCAAGGACCTTACGAGCAGTACTTC. Protein: CASSQGPYEQYF.

The chain is built from TRBV24-1 and TRBJ2-2; D remains unclear. This CDR3 is built from 15 residues. Trimming took 2 bases from V and 1 from J, leaving 7 bases between them. Germline assignment: CDR1 KGHDR and CDR2 SFDVKD. The CDR3 loop reads CATSDWRRNTGELFF. The DNA for the CDR3 is TGTGCCACCAGTGATTGGCGCAGGAACACCGGGGAGCTGTTTTTT.

The CDR3, as DNA: TGCGCCAGCAGCCAAGGATCAGCGGGAGAGGGCTACAATGAGCAGTTCTTC. Its protein product is CASSQGSAGEGYNEQFF. This sequence joins TRBV4-3 and TRBJ2-1; 8 positions match TRBD2. CDR3 length equals 17 residues. The V and J ends lost 1 base and 3 bases, in that order; junction bases with no gene match: 8. Germline assignment: CDR1 LGHNA and CDR2 YSLEER.

This sequence joins TRBV6-2 or TRBV6-3 and TRBJ1-2; tentative D call: TRBD1 (5 bases). The CDR3 consists of 13 residues. Trimming left V 5 bases short and J 2 bases short, with 9 bases between. Germline V gene sequence: CDR1 MNHEY, CDR2 SVGEGT. The chain's CDR3 is CASSRDGNYGYTF. CDR3 sequence (DNA): TGTGCCAGCAGTCGGGACGGGAACTATGGCTACACCTTC.

J is TRBJ2-1 and V is TRBV24-1, with D possibly being TRBD1 (5 bases). Germline loops: CDR1 KGHDR, CDR2 SFDVKD. The V and J ends lost 4 bases and 1 base respectively, with 19 bases between them. The CDR3 length is 18 residues. CDR3 amino acids: CATSDPPHGQGSYNEQFF. CDR3 in DNA: TGTGCCACCAGTGACCCCCCTCATGGGCAGGGTTCCTACAATGAGCAGTTCTTC.

This clone was detected only a few times. V gene TRBV5-1 combines with J gene TRBJ1-5; 8 nucleotides agree with TRBD1. Germline values: CDR1 SGHRS, CDR2 YFSETQ. Trimming removed 3 bases from V and 5 bases from J; junction bases left unmatched: 1. There are 13 residues in the CDR3. In nucleotides, the CDR3 is TGCGCCAGCAGCTCGGGACAGGATCAGCCCCAGCATTTT. Translation gives CASSSGQDQPQHF.

This rearrangement joins TRBV28 to TRBJ1-5, with D maybe TRBD1 (5 bases). This CDR3 is built from 13 residues. The V gene's germline CDR1 is MDHEN and CDR2 SYDVKM. With 11 bases removed from V and 7 bases from J, the gap between germline ends came to 18 bases. Written as DNA, the CDR3 is TGTGCCTCTTACACCCCAGGGAAGCAGCCCCAGCATTTT. It is translated as CASYTPGKQPQHF. The complete variable domain, with remaining parts taken from reference TRBV28 and TRBJ1-5, reads DVKVTQSSRYLVKRTGEKVFLECVQDMDHENMFWYRQDPGLGLRLIYFSYDVKMKEKGDIPEGYSVSREKKERFSLILESASTNQTSMYLCASYTPGKQPQHFGDGTRLSIL.